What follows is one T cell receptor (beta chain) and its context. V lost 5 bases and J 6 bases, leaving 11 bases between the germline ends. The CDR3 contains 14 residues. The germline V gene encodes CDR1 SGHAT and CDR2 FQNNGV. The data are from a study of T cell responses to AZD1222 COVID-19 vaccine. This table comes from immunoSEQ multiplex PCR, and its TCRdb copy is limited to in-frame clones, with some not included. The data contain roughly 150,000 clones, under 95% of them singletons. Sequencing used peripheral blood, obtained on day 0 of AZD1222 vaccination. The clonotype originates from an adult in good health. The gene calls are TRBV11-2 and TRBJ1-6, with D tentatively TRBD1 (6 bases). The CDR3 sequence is CASSQDRVNSPLHF. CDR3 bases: TGTGCCAGCAGCCAGGACAGAGTTAATTCACCCCTCCACTTT.